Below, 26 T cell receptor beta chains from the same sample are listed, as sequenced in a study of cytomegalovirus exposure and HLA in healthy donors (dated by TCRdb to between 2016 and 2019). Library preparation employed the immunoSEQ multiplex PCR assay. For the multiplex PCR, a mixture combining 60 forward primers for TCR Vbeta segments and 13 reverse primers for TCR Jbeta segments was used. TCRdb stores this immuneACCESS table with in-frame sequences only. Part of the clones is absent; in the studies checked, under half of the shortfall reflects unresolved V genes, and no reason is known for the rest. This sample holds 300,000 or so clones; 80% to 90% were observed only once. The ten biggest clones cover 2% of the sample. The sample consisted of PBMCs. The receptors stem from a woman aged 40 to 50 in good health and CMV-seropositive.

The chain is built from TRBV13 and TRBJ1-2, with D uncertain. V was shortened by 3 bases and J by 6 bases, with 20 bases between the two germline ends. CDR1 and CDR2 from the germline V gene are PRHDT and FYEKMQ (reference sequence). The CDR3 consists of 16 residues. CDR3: CASSLGLKLIENGYTF. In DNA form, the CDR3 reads TGTGCCAGCAGCTTGGGCTTGAAACTTATCGAGAATGGCTACACCTTC. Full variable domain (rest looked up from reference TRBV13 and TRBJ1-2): AAGVIQSPRHLIKEKRETATLKCYPIPRHDTVYWYQQGPGQDPQFLISFYEKMQSDKGSIPDRFSAQQFSDYHSELNMSSLELGDSALYFCASSLGLKLIENGYTFGSGTRLTVV.

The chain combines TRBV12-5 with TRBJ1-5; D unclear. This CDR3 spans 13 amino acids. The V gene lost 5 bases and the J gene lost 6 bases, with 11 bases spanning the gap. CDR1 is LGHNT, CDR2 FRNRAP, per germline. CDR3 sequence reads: CASGPPEGQPQHF. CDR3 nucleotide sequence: TGTGCTAGTGGTCCCCCCGAGGGTCAGCCCCAGCATTTT.

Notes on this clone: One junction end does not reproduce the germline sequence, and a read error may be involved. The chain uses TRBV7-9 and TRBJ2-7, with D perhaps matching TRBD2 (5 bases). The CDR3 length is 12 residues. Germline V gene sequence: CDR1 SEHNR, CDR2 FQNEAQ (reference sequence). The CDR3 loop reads CSSSPLGGEQYF. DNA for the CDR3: TGTTCCAGCAGCCCCCTAGGCGGGGAGCAGTACTTC.

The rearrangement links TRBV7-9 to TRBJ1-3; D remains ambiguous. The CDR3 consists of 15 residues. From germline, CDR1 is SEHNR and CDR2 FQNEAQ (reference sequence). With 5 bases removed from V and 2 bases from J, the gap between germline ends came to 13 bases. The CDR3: CASSLRRATGNTIYF. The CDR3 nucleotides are TGTGCCAGCAGCCTTCGGAGGGCGACTGGAAACACCATATATTTT.

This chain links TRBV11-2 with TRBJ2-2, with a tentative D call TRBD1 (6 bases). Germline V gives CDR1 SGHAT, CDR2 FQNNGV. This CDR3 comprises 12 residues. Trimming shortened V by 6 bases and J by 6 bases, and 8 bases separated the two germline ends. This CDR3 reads CASRQGPGELFF. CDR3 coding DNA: TGTGCCAGCAGACAGGGACCCGGGGAGCTGTTTTTT.

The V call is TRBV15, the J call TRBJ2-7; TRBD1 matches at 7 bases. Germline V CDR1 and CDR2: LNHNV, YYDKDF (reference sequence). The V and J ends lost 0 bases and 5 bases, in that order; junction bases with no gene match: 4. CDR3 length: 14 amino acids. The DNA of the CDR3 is TGTGCCACCAGCAGAGATTTAGGGGGCCACGAGCAGTACTTC. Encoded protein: CATSRDLGGHEQYF.

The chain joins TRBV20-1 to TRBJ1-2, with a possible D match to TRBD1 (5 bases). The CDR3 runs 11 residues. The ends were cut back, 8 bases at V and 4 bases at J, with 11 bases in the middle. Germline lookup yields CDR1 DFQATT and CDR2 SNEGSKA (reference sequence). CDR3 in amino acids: CSPITGYGYTF. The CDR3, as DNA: TGCAGTCCTATAACAGGCTATGGCTACACCTTC.

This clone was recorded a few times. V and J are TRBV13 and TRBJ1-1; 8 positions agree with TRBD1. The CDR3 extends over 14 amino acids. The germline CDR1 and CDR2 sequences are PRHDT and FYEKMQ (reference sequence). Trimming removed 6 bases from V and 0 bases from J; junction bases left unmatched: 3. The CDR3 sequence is CASSSGGLNTEAFF. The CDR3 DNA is TGTGCCAGCAGTTCAGGGGGCCTGAACACTGAAGCTTTCTTT.

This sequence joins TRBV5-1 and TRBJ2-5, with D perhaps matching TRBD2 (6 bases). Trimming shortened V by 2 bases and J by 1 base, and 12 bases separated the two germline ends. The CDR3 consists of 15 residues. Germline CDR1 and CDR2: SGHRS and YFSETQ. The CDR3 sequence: CASSLFLAVQETQYF. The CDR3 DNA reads TGCGCCAGCAGCTTATTCTTAGCGGTCCAAGAGACCCAGTACTTC.

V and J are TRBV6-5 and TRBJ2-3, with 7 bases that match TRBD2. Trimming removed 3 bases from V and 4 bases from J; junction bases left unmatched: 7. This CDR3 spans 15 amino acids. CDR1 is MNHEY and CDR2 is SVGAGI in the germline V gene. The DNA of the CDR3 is TGTGCCAGCAGTTATTGGCGGGAGAAATCAGATACGCAGTATTTT. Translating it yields CASSYWREKSDTQYF.

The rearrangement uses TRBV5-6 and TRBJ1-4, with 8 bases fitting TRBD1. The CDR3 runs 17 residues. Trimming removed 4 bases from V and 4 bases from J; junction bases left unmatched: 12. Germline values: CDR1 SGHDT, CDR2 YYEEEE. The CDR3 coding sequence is TGTGCCAGCAGCGCTCGCAAGCAGGGGGCCGTTAATGAAAAACTGTTTTTT. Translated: CASSARKQGAVNEKLFF. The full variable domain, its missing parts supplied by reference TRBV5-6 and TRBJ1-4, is DAGVTQSPTHLIKTRGQQVTLRCSPKSGHDTVSWYQQALGQGPQFIFQYYEEEERQRGNFPDRFSGHQFPNYSSELNVNALLLGDSALYLCASSARKQGAVNEKLFFGSGTQLSVL.

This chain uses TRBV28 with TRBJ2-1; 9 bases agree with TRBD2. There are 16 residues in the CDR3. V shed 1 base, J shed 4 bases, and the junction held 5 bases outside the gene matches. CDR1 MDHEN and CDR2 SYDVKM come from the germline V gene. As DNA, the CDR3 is TGTGCCAGCAGTTTATCAGGCGGGAGGGGGTACAATGAGCAGTTCTTC. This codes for CASSLSGGRGYNEQFF.

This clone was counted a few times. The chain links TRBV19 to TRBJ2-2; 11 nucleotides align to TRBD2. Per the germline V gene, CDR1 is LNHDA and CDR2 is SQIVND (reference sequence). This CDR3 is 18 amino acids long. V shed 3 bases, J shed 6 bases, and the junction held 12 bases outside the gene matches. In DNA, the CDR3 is TGTGCCAGTAGTATGGGCTTAGCGGGAGGGCCGGGCGCCGGGGAGCTGTTTTTT. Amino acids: CASSMGLAGGPGAGELFF.

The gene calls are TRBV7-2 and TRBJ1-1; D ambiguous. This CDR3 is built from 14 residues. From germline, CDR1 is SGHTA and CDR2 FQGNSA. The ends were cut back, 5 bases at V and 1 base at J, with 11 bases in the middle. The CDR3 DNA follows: TGTGCCAGCAGCCGAGTTGCAGGGAACACTGAAGCTTTCTTT. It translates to CASSRVAGNTEAFF.

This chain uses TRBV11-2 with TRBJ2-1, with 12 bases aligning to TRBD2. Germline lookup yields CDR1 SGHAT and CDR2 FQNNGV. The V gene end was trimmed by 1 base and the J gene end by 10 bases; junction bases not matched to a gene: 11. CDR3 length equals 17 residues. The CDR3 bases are TGTGCCAGCAGCTTAGGGGGCCTAGCGGGAGGGCGTGGGGAGCAGTTCTTC. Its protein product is CASSLGGLAGGRGEQFF.

CDR3 in amino acids: CASRVTSGQRLFF. DNA of the CDR3: TGTGCCAGCAGGGTCACTAGCGGACAGAGACTGTTTTTT. This sequence joins TRBV28 and TRBJ2-2, with 8 bases fitting TRBD2. This CDR3 contains 13 residues. Germline CDR1 reads MDHEN; CDR2 reads SYDVKM. V lost 6 bases to trimming and J lost 14 bases; unmatched junction nucleotides: 11.

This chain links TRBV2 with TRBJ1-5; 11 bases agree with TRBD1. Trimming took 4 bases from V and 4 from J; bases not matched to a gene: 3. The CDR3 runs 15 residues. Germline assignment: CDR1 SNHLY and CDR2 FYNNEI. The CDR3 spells CASSGDRGNNQPQHF. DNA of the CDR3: TGTGCCAGCAGTGGGGACAGGGGGAATAATCAGCCCCAGCATTTT.

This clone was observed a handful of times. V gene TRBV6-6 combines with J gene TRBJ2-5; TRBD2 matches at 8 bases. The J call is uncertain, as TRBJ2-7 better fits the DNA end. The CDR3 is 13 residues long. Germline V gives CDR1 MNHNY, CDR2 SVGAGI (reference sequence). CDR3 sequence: CASNRILADEQYF. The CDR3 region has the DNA TGTGCCAGCAACCGCATACTAGCGGACGAGCAGTACTTC.

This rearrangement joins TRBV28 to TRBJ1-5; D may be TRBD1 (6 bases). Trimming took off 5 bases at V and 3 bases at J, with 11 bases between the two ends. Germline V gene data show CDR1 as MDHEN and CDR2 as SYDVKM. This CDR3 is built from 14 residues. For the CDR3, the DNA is TGTGCCAGCAGTCAGGACAGCTTCAATCAGCCCCAGCATTTT. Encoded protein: CASSQDSFNQPQHF.

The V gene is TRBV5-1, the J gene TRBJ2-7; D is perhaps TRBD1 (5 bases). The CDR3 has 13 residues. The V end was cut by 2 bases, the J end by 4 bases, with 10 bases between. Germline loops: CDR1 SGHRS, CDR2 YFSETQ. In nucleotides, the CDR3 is TGCGCCAGCAGCTTTGGGGCGAGGTACGAGCAGTACTTC. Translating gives CASSFGARYEQYF. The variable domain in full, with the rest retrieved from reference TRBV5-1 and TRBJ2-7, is KAGVTQTPRYLIKTRGQQVTLSCSPISGHRSVSWYQQTPGQGLQFLFEYFSETQRNKGNFPGRFSGRQFSNSRSEMNVSTLELGDSALYLCASSFGARYEQYFGPGTRLTVT.

The CDR3 region is CASSLLEVHEQFF. CDR3 nucleotides: TGTGCCAGCAGCTTACTGGAGGTCCATGAGCAGTTCTTC. The V and J genes are TRBV11-2 and TRBJ2-1; maybe TRBD2 (5 bases). The CDR3 is 13 amino acids. The germline gives CDR1 SGHAT, CDR2 FQNNGV. Trimming left V 2 bases short and J 8 bases short, with 10 bases between.

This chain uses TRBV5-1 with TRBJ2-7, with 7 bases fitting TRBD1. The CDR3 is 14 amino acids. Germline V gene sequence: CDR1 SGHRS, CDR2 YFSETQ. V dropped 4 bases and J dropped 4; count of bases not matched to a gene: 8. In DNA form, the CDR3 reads TGCGCCAGCAGCCCGACAGGGAAAAAATACGAGCAGTACTTC. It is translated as CASSPTGKKYEQYF.

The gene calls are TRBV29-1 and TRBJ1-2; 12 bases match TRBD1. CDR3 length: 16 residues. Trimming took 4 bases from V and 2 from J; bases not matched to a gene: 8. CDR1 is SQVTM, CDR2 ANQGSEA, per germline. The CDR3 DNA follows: TGCAGCGTTGCTGGGACAGGGGGCCGGTCGAACTATGGCTACACCTTC. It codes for CSVAGTGGRSNYGYTF.

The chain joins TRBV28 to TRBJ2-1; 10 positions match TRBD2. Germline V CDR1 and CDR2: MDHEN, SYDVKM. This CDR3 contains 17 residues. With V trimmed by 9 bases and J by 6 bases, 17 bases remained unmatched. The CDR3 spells CASREASGSFVGNEQFF. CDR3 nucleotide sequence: TGTGCCAGTAGGGAGGCTAGCGGGAGTTTCGTGGGCAATGAGCAGTTCTTC.

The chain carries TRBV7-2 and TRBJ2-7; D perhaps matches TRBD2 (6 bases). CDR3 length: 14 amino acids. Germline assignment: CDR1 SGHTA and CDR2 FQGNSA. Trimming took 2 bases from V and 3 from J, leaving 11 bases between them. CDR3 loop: CASSLLDYNYEQYF. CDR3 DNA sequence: TGTGCCAGCAGCTTATTGGACTACAACTACGAGCAGTACTTC.

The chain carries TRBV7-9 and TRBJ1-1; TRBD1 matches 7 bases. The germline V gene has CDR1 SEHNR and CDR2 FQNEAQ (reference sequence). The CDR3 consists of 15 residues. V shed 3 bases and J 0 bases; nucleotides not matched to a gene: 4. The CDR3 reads CASSFRGKVNTEAFF. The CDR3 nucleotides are TGTGCCAGCAGCTTCAGGGGGAAGGTGAACACTGAAGCTTTCTTT.